This TCR beta chain was observed in a study of response to subunit inactivated influenza vaccine. General study points: With each seasonal influenza vaccination, the authors suggested, few new T cells are recruited.

About this clonotype: What it recognizes is unknown.

The germline V gene encodes CDR1 SGHTA and CDR2 FQGNSA. This CDR3 is built from 16 residues. The V and J ends lost 5 bases and 6 bases, in that order; junction bases with no gene match: 12. TCRdb recomputed calls from the RT-PCR reads with MiXCR, one row per CDR3 protein. The table records 650,000 to 700,000 distinct CDR3 sequences, roughly 14% of them present only once. The V gene is TRBV7-2, the J gene TRBJ2-3; TRBD1 matches 9 bases. The source is a man in his fifties who received an inactivated influenza vaccine. This material consisted of PBMCs from blood, taken about 12 days after vaccination. CDR3 sequence reads: CASSPFPWTGADTQYF. As DNA, the CDR3 is TGTGCCAGCAGCCCATTTCCGTGGACAGGGGCTGATACGCAGTATTTT.